Listed below are T cell receptor beta chains from one sample, sequenced in a study of vaccination effects on CD4 cells after COVID-19. No antigen is known for these receptors. Sequencing was performed with immunoSEQ multiplex PCR; in TCRdb, only in-frame clones are kept and a portion is missing. This table has tens of thousands of clones, approximately 70% appearing once. Sequences were derived from CD4+ T cells from PBMCs cultured without peptide, sampled before COVID-19 vaccination. Receptors originate from a human donor who had a prior SARS-CoV-2 infection. Each CDR3 is given with its conserved first and last residue. The D gene is left open where the match is weak. Rows may omit the clone size; those that give it use once, few, many or a size class.

- | 15 | once | TRBJ2-5 | TRBV9 | TGTGCCAGCAGCGTATCAAACAGGCTTGAGGAGACCCAGTACTTC | CASSVSNRLEETQYF
TRBD2 | 15 | few | TRBJ2-3 | TRBV5-1 | TGCGCCAGCAGTTACGGACTAGCGGGACCAGATACGCAGTATTTT | CASSYGLAGPDTQYF
- | 14 | - | TRBJ2-5 | TRBV11-3 | TGTGCCAGCAGCTACGACGGGGGCCGGGAGACCCAGTACTTC | CASSYDGGRETQYF
- | 14 | - | TRBJ1-2 | TRBV5-6 | TGTGCCAGCAGCTTGGGCATCAGGGGTGTAGGCTACACCTTC | CASSLGIRGVGYTF
TRBD1 | 16 | - | TRBJ2-5 | TRBV9 | TGTGCCAGCAGCGTAGGGGCAGGGGGCGCGTCAGAGACCCAGTACTTC | CASSVGAGGASETQYF
TRBD1 | 14 | once | TRBJ1-2 | TRBV2 | TGTGCCAGCAGTGTATTGCAGGGGGTCTCTGGCTACACCTTC | CASSVLQGVSGYTF
- | 15 | - | TRBJ2-7 | TRBV9 | TGTGCCAGCAGCGCAACACCCCAGGGGACCTACGAGCAGTACTTC | CASSATPQGTYEQYF
- | 12 | - | TRBJ2-7 | TRBV18 | TGTGCCAGCTCACCACCGTCCAGCGAGCAGTACTTC | CASSPPSSEQYF
TRBD2 | 17 | - | TRBJ2-7 | TRBV5-1 | TGCGCCAGCAGCGCACAACTAGCGGGAGGTAGCTCCTACGAGCAGTACTTC | CASSAQLAGGSSYEQYF
- | 12 | - | TRBJ1-2 | TRBV5-6 | TGTGCCAGCAGCTTACCTAACTATGGCTACACCTTC | CASSLPNYGYTF
TRBD1 | 20 | - | TRBJ2-1 | TRBV9 | TGTGCCAGCAGCACTCCCATGCCGCCAGGGGGCATCGGCACCTACAATGAGCAGTTCTTC | CASSTPMPPGGIGTYNEQFF
- | 14 | - | TRBJ2-7 | TRBV11-3 | TGTGCCAGCAGCTTAGGAGTCACCTCCTACGAGCAGTACTTC | CASSLGVTSYEQYF
- | 16 | - | TRBJ2-3 | TRBV5-1 | TGCGCCAGCAGCAAGGGAACAACTACTAGCACAGATACGCAGTATTTT | CASSKGTTTSTDTQYF
- | 15 | - | TRBJ1-1 | TRBV18 | TGTGCCAGCTCACCTACGACAGGCCCGAACACTGAAGCTTTCTTT | CASSPTTGPNTEAFF
TRBD1 | 16 | - | TRBJ2-2 | TRBV2 | TGTGCCAGCAGGACCCGGGACAGGAGGAACACCGGGGAGCTGTTTTTT | CASRTRDRRNTGELFF